This entry is about one T cell receptor beta chain. As yet, its antigen is unknown. The PCR contained 60 Vbeta and 13 Jbeta primers. Sequenced by immunoSEQ multiplex PCR; TCRdb stores in-frame clones only, minus some. The sample consists of fewer than 200,000 clones, 80% of them appearing once. The record originates from a study of cytomegalovirus exposure and HLA in healthy donors. Study-level points and caveats: In a later analysis, TCR beta V- and J-gene trimming showed a link to a missense DCLRE1C variant.

The clonotype originates from a man between 35 and 55 years old in good health and CMV-seronegative. Specimen: PBMCs.

In DNA form, the CDR3 reads TGTGCCAGCATTGGACTCTTCCAAGAGACCCAGTACTTC. This gives the protein CASIGLFQETQYF. The chain carries TRBV6-1 and TRBJ2-5; possible D gene TRBD2, 5 bases. The length of the CDR3 is 13 residues. Per germline, CDR1 MNHNS and CDR2 SASEGT. Trimming took off 7 bases at V and 1 base at J, with 10 bases between the two ends.